This TCR beta chain was sequenced for a study of Ad26.COV2.S vaccination and SARS-CoV-2 variants. As for the study in general: The COV1001 Ad26.COV2.S trial arm included the donor. Study outcomes and limitations: Vaccine and placebo recipients had comparable breadth of non-spike TCRs. Substantial breadth in spike-specific CD8+ and CD4+ T cell responses was reportedly seen after vaccination. Spike-specific TCR breadth was greater after Ad26.COV2.S than placebo.

Notes on this clone: What it binds is unknown.

There are 14 residues in the CDR3. V trimming: 3 bases; J trimming: 6 bases; junction bases outside the gene matches: 3. The germline gives CDR1 SGDLS, CDR2 YYNGEE. Repertoires were generated with immunoSEQ multiplex PCR, while TCRdb's copy carries only in-frame clones and drops some. The data show around 340,000 clones, with 85% to 90% seen just once and around 5.3% held by the top ten. The treatment denotes: some 20 received Ad26.COV2.S at low or high dose, single or two shots; roughly five received placebo; per-sample allocation not given. The investigators took samples on day 63 after the first vaccine or placebo injection.

The sample here was peripheral blood, taken in a trial of Ad26.COV2.S vaccine versus placebo. The chain has TRBV9 and TRBJ2-1; 10 positions match TRBD2. This TCR was sampled from a person aged 18 to 65 who received the Ad26.COV2.S COVID-19 vaccine or a placebo. The CDR3 nucleotides read TGTGCCAGCAGCGGTAGCGGGAGGACCAATGAGCAGTTCTTC. Protein sequence: CASSGSGRTNEQFF.